This TCR beta chain was observed in a study of blood T cells in healthy people across ages. Together with a sample-barcoded 5' primer, a J-beta primer mix was included in a second PCR lasting about 7 to 11 cycles. A single record per CDR3 protein comes from TCRdb applying MiXCR to the 5' RACE reads. Here the sample spans a few hundred thousand distinct CDR3 sequences, 27% being singletons. A word on this clonotype: At one end the junction does not follow the germline gene, possibly because of a read error.

The sequence derives from an older woman in good health. Sequenced input: blood.

CDR3 DNA: TGCGCCAGCAGCTTACAGGGGGCGCACGGCGGGGAGCTGTTTTTT. Its protein product is CASSLQGAHGGELFF. The chain links TRBV7-2 to TRBJ2-2; 9 nucleotides match TRBD1. The CDR3 is 15 amino acids. Germline V gene data show CDR1 as SGHTA and CDR2 as FQGNSA.